This paragraph reports one T cell receptor (beta chain). TCRdb keeps only in-frame clones here, not all; method: immunoSEQ multiplex PCR. The sample holds 68,000 or so clones, about nine tenths seen once. The entry originates in a study of OX40 agonist ivuxolimab in advanced cancers. Trimming cost V 1 base and J 11 bases, with 12 bases left between them. The CDR3 is made up of 13 amino acids. The V gene's germline CDR1 is GTSNPN and CDR2 SVGIG (reference sequence). This TCR was recovered from an adult with an advanced solid tumor such as melanoma, head and neck, liver or kidney cancer. The chain joins TRBV30 to TRBJ1-6; the D is unclear. The starting material was CD4+ or CD8+ T cells sorted from blood, obtained in a trial of the OX40 agonist ivuxolimab. CDR3 DNA: TGTGCCTGGAGTGATTCTCCCTTACCACCCCTCCACTTT. The encoded protein is CAWSDSPLPPLHF.